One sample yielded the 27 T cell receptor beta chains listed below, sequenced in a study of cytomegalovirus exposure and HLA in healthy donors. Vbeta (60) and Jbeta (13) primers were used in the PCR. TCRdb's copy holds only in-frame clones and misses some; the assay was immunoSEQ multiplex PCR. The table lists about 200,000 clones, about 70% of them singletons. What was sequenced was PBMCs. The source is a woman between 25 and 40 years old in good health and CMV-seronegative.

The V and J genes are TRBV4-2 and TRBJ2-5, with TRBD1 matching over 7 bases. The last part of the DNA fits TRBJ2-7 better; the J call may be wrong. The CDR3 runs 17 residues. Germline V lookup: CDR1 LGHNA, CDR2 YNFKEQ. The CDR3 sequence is CASSQDLGQAFYYEQYF. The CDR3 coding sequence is TGTGCCAGCAGCCAAGATCTCGGACAGGCATTTTATTACGAGCAGTACTTC.

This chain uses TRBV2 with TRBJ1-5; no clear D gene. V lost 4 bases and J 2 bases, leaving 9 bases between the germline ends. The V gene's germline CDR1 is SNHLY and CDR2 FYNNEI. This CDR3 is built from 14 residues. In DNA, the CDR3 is TGTGCCAGCAGTGTACAGCCGGGCAATCAGCCCCAGCATTTT. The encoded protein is CASSVQPGNQPQHF.

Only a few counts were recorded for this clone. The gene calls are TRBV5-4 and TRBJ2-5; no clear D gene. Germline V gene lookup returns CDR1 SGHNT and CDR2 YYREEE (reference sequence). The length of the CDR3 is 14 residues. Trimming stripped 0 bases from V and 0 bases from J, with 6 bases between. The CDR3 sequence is CASSLEAYQETQYF. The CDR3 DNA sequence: TGTGCCAGCAGCTTGGAAGCGTACCAAGAGACCCAGTACTTC.

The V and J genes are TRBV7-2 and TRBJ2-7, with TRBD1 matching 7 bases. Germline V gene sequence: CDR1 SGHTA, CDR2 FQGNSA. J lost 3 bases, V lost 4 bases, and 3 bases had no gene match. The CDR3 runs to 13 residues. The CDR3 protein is CASSSGQHYEQYF. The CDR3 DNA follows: TGTGCCAGCAGCTCGGGACAGCACTACGAGCAGTACTTC. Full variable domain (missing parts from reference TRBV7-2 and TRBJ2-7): GAGVSQSPSNKVTEKGKDVELRCDPISGHTALYWYRQSLGQGLEFLIYFQGNSAPDKSGLPSDRFSAERTGGSVSTLTIQRTQQEDSAVYLCASSSGQHYEQYFGPGTRLTVT.

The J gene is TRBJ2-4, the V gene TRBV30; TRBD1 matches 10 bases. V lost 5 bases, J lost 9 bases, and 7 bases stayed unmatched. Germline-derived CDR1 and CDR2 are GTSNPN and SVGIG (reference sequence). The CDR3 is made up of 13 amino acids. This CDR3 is CAWSTGTGAIQYF. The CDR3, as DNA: TGTGCCTGGTCTACCGGGACAGGGGCCATTCAGTACTTC.

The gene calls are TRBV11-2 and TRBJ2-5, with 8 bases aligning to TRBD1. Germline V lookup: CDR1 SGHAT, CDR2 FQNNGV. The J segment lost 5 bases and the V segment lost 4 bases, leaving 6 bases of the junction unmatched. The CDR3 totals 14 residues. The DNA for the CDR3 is TGTGCCAGCAGCTATAAGACAGGGGCCGAGACCCAGTACTTC. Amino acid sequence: CASSYKTGAETQYF.

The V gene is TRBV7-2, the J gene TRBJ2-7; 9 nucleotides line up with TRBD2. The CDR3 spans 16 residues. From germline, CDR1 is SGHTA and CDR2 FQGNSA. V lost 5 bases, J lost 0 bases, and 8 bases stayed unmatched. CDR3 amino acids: CASSPRAAGGSYEQYF. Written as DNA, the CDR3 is TGTGCCAGCAGCCCTCGGGCAGCGGGAGGCTCCTACGAGCAGTACTTC.

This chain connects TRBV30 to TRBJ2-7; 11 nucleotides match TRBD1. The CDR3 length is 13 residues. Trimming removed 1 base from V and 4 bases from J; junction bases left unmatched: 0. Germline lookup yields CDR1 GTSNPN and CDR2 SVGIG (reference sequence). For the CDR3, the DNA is TGTGCCTGGAGTGGGGACAGGGGGTACGAGCAGTACTTC. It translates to CAWSGDRGYEQYF.

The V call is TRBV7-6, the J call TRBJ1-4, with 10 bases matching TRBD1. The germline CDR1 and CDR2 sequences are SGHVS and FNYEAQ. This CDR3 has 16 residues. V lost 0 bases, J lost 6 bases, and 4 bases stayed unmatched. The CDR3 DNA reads TGTGCCAGCAGCTTAGCGGGGACAGGGGAGGATGAAAAACTGTTTTTT. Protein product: CASSLAGTGEDEKLFF.

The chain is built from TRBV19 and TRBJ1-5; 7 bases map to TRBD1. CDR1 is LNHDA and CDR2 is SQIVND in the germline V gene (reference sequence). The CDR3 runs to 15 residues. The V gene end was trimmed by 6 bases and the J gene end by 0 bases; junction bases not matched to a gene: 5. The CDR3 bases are TGTGCCAGTAGCTCGGACAGGTTTAGCAATCAGCCCCAGCATTTT. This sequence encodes CASSSDRFSNQPQHF.

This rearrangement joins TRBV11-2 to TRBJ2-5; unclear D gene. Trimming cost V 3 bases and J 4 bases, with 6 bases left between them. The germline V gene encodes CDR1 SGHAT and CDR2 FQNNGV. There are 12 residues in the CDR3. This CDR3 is CASSLVRETQYF. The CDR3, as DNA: TGTGCCAGCAGCTTGGTGCGAGAGACCCAGTACTTC.

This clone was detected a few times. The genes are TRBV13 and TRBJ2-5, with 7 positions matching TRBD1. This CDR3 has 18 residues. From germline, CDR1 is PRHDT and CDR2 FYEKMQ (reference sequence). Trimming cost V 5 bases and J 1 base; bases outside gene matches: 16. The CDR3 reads CASSRRRGRGFSQETQYF. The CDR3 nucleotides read TGTGCCAGCAGCAGAAGAAGGGGCAGGGGGTTTTCCCAAGAGACCCAGTACTTC.

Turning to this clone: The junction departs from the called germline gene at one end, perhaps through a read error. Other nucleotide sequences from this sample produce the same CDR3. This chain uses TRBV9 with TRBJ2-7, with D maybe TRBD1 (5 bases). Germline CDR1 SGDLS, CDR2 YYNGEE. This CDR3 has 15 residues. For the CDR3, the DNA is TGTGCCAGCAGCGTAGGGTCAGGGATTACTTACGAACAGTACTTC. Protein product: CASSVGSGITYEQYF.

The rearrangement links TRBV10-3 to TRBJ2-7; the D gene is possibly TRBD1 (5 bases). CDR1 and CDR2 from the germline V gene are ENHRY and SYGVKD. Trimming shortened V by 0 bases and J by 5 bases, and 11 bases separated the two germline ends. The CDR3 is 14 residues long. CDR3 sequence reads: CAISESGRGDEQYF. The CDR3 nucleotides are TGTGCCATCAGTGAGTCTGGTAGGGGTGACGAGCAGTACTTC.

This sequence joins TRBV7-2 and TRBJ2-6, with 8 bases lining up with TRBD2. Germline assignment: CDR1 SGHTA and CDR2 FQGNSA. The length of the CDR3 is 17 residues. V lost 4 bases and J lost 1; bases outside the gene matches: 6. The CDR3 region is CASSWGGGRSGANVLTF. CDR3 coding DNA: TGTGCCAGCAGCTGGGGGGGCGGGAGGTCTGGGGCCAACGTCCTGACTTTC. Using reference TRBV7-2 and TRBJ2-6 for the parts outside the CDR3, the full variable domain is GAGVSQSPSNKVTEKGKDVELRCDPISGHTALYWYRQSLGQGLEFLIYFQGNSAPDKSGLPSDRFSAERTGGSVSTLTIQRTQQEDSAVYLCASSWGGGRSGANVLTFGAGSRLTVL.

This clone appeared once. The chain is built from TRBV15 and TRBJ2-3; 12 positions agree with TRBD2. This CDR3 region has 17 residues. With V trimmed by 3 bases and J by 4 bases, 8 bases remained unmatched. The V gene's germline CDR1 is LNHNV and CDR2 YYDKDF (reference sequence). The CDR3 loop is CATSRGLAGGPSDTQYF. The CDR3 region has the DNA TGTGCCACCAGCAGGGGCCTAGCGGGAGGGCCTTCAGATACGCAGTATTTT. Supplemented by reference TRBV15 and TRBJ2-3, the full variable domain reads DAMVIQNPRYQVTQFGKPVTLSCSQTLNHNVMYWYQQKSSQAPKLLFHYYDKDFNNEADTPDNFQSRRPNTSFCFLDIRSPGLGDTAMYLCATSRGLAGGPSDTQYFGPGTRLTVL.

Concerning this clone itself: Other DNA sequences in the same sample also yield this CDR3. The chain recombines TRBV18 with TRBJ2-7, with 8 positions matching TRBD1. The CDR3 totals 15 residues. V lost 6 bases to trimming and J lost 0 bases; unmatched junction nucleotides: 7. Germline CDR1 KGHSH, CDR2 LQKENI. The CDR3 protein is CASSLRTGSSYEQYF. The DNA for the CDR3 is TGTGCCAGCTCCCTCAGGACAGGGAGCTCCTACGAGCAGTACTTC. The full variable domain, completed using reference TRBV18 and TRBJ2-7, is NAGVMQNPRHLVRRRGQEARLRCSPMKGHSHVYWYRQLPEEGLKFMVYLQKENIIDESGMPKERFSAEFPKEGPSILRIQQVVRGDSAAYFCASSLRTGSSYEQYFGPGTRLTVT.

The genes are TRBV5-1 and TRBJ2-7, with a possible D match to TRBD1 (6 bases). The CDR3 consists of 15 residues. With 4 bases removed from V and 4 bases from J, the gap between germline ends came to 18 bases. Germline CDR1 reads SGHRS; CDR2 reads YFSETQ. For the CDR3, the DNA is TGCGCCAGCAGCCCGTCGGTGCAGGGGACGTACGAGCAGTACTTC. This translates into CASSPSVQGTYEQYF. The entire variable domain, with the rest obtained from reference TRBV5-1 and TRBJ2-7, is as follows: KAGVTQTPRYLIKTRGQQVTLSCSPISGHRSVSWYQQTPGQGLQFLFEYFSETQRNKGNFPGRFSGRQFSNSRSEMNVSTLELGDSALYLCASSPSVQGTYEQYFGPGTRLTVT.

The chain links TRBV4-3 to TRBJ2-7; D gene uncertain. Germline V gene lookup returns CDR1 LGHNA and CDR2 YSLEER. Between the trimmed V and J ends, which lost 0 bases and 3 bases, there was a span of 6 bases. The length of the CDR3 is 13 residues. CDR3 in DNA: TGCGCCAGCAGCCAAGACGCCAGCTACGAGCAGTACTTC. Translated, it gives CASSQDASYEQYF.

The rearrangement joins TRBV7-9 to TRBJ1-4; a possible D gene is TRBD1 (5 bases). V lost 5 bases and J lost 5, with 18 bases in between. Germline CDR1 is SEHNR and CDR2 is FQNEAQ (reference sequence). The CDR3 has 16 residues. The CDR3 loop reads CASSPPGGFRNEKLFF. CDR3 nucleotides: TGTGCCAGCAGCCCGCCGGGGGGGTTCCGAAATGAAAAACTGTTTTTT.

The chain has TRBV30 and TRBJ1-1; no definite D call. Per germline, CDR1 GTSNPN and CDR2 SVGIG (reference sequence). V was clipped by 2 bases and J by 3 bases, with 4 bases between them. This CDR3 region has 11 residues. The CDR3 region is CAWSPYTEAFF. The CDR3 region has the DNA TGTGCCTGGAGTCCCTACACTGAAGCTTTCTTT.

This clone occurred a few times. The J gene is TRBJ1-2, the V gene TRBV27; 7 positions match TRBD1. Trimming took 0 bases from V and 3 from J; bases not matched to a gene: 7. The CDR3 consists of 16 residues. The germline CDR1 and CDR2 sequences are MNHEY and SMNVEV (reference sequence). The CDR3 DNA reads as TGTGCCAGCAGTTTATCGGGGACAGTTACCTACTATGGCTACACCTTC. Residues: CASSLSGTVTYYGYTF.

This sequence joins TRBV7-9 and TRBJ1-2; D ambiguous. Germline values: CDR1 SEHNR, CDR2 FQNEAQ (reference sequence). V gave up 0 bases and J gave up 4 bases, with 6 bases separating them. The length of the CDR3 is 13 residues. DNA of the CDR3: TGTGCCAGCAGCTTAGCGGCAGGCTATGGCTACACCTTC. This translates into CASSLAAGYGYTF.

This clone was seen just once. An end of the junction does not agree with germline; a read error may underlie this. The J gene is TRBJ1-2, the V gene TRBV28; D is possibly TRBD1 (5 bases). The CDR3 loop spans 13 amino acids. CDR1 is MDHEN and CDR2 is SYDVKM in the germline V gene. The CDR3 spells CASRSGLYYGYTF. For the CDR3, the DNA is TGTGCCAGTCGTTCGGGACTTTACTACGGCTACACCTTC.

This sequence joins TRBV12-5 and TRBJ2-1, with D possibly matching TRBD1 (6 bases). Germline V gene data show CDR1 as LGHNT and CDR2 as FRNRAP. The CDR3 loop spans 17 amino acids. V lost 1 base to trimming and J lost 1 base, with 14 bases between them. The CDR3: CASGLALLGASYNEQFF. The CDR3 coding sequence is TGTGCTAGTGGTTTGGCCCTCCTGGGGGCGTCCTACAATGAGCAGTTCTTC.

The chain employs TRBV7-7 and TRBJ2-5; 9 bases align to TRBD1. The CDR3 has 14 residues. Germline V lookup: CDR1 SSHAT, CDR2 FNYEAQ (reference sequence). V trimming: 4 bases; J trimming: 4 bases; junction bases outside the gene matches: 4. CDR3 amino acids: CASSSGTGRETQYF. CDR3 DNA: TGTGCCAGCAGCTCAGGGACAGGGAGAGAGACCCAGTACTTC.

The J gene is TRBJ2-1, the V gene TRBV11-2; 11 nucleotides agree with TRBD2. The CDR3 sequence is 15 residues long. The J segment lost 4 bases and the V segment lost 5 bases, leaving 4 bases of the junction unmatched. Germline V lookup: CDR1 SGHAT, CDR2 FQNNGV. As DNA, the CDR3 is TGTGCCAGCAGCAGACTAGCGGGACGATACAATGAGCAGTTCTTC. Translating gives CASSRLAGRYNEQFF. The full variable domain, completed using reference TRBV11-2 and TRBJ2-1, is EAGVAQSPRYKIIEKRQSVAFWCNPISGHATLYWYQQILGQGPKLLIQFQNNGVVDDSQLPKDRFSAERLKGVDSTLKIQPAKLEDSAVYLCASSRLAGRYNEQFFGPGTRLTVL.